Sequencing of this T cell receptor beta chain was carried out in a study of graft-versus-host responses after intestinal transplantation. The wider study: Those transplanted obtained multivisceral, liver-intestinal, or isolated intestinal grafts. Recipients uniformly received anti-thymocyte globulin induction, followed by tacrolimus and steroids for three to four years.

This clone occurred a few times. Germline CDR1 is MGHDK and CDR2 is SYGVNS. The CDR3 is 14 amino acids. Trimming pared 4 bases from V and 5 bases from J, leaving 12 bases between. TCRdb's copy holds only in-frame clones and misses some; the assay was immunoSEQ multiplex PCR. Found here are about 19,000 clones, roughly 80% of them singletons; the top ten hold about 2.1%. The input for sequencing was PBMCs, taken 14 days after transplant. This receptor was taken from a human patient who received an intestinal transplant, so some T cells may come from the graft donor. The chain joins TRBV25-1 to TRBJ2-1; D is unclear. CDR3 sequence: CASSGAGSHNEQFF. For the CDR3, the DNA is TGTGCCAGCAGTGGAGCAGGTTCCCACAATGAGCAGTTCTTC. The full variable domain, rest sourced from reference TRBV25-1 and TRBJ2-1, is EADIYQTPRYLVIGTGKKITLECSQTMGHDKMYWYQQDPGMELHLIHYSYGVNSTEKGDLSSESTVSRIRTEHFPLTLESARPSHTSQYLCASSGAGSHNEQFFGPGTRLTVL.